Each of the 5 T cell receptor beta chains below was sequenced from the same sample in a study of blood T cell repertoires in COVID-19. Libraries were prepared by immunoSEQ multiplex PCR; TCRdb keeps only in-frame clonotypes and omits some of them. In the table there are roughly 330,000 clones, around 89% of which are singletons. Sequenced sample: peripheral blood. These TCRs come from a man between 18 and 35 years old who had recovered from COVID-19.

The V gene is TRBV12-3 or TRBV12-4, the J gene TRBJ2-1; D is perhaps TRBD2 (5 bases). V gave up 6 bases and J gave up 2 bases, with 8 bases separating them. This CDR3 is 13 amino acids long. In DNA form, the CDR3 reads TGTGCCAGCAGCACCGGGACCTACAATGAGCAGTTCTTC. Translating gives CASSTGTYNEQFF.

The chain uses TRBV11-2 and TRBJ2-1; D perhaps matches TRBD1 (6 bases). V was cut by 5 bases and J by 7 bases, with 15 bases left in between. The CDR3 covers 14 residues. Germline-derived CDR1 and CDR2 are SGHAT and FQNNGV. CDR3 nucleotide sequence: TGTGCCAGCAGCGCAGCTGGACAGATTAATGAGCAGTTCTTC. Its protein product is CASSAAGQINEQFF.

The V and J genes are TRBV3-1 (or the pseudogene TRBV3-2) and TRBJ2-1; D is possibly TRBD2 (6 bases). V lost 0 bases to trimming and J lost 13 bases, with 13 bases between them. This CDR3 is 13 amino acids long. Germline-derived CDR1 and CDR2 are LGHDT and YNNKEL (reference sequence). CDR3 in amino acids: CASSQEGGINQFF. CDR3 DNA sequence: TGTGCCAGCAGCCAAGAGGGGGGAATTAATCAGTTCTTC.

The chain joins TRBV20-1 to TRBJ2-1, with unresolved D. This CDR3 is 11 amino acids long. V lost 3 bases, J lost 9 bases, and 9 bases lay in between. Per germline, CDR1 DFQATT and CDR2 SNEGSKA (reference sequence). The CDR3 region is CSASLIGEQFF. CDR3 sequence (DNA): TGCAGTGCTAGCCTAATTGGTGAGCAGTTCTTC.

This clone came up a few times. The chain joins TRBV7-2 to TRBJ2-7; 10 bases line up with TRBD2. V gave up 5 bases and J gave up 4 bases; unmatched junction bases: 2. The germline V gene has CDR1 SGHTA and CDR2 FQGNSA. The CDR3 extends over 13 amino acids. The CDR3 DNA reads as TGTGCCAGCAGCGTGACTAGCGGGTACGAGCAGTACTTC. Translated: CASSVTSGYEQYF.